This TCR beta chain was identified in a study of CD8+ T cells in alopecia areata. Across the whole study: Treated patients were given 5 to 10 mg oral tofacitinib twice daily. The investigators scored severity in treated patients by the percentage of affected scalp area. General study findings and limits: Both scalp clonality and the expanded CD8+ clones among the top 100 showed a significant decrease with tofacitinib. Patients displayed less clarity in TCR sharing than mice, a finding possibly related to HLA.

As concerns this clone: Its antigen is as yet unknown.

Investigators isolated RNA and reverse transcribed it into cDNA to act as the sequencing template. Generated by immunoSEQ multiplex PCR, the TCRdb table keeps only in-frame clones and is missing some. The data hold approximately 210,000 clones, with less than 45% observed a single time. Documented treatment: oral pan-JAK inhibitor, 5-10 mg twice daily. This CDR3 contains 12 residues. V shed 3 bases and J shed 8 bases, with 8 bases lying between them. Germline CDR1 reads ENHRY; CDR2 reads SYGVKD. The clonotype originates from a human donor with alopecia areata. The rearrangement links TRBV10-3 to TRBJ1-5; possible D gene TRBD1, 5 bases. Here the sequenced sample was CD4+ T cells sorted from blood, taken around week 37, from a patient treated with tofacitinib. CDR3 in amino acids: CAISEGDKPQHF. CDR3 nucleotide sequence: TGTGCCATCAGTGAAGGGGATAAGCCCCAGCATTTT.